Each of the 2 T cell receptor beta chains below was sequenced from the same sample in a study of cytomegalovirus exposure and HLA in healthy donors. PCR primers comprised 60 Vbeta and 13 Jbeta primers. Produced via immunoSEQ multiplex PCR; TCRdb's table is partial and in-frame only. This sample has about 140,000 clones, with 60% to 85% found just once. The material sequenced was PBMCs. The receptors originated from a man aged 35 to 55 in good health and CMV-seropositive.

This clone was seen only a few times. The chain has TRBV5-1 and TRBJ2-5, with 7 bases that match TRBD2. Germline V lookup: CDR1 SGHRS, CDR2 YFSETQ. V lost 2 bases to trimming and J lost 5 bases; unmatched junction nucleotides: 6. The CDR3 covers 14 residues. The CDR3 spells CASSFGAGGETQYF. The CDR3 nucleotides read TGCGCCAGCAGCTTCGGGGCCGGGGGGGAGACCCAGTACTTC.

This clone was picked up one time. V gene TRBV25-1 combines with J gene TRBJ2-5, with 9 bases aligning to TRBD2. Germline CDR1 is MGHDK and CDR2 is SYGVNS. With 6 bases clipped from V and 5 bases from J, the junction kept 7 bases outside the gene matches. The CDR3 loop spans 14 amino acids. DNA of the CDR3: TGTGCCAGCAGGGGGACTAGCCATGGGGAGACCCAGTACTTC. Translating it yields CASRGTSHGETQYF.